These 10 T cell receptor beta chains share one sample of origin, sequenced in a study of cytomegalovirus exposure and HLA in healthy donors. Primers for the PCR totalled 60 Vbeta and 13 Jbeta. Libraries were prepared by immunoSEQ multiplex PCR; TCRdb keeps only in-frame clonotypes and omits some of them. The sample holds under 250,000 clones, 78% seen once. Sample: PBMCs. All receptors derive from a boy younger than 18 in good health and CMV-seronegative.

CDR3: CAISAVGGNTEAFF. The CDR3 region has the DNA TGTGCCATCAGTGCAGTGGGGGGGAACACTGAAGCTTTCTTT. The chain is built from TRBV10-3 and TRBJ1-1; D perhaps matches TRBD1 (5 bases). Per germline, CDR1 ENHRY and CDR2 SYGVKD. V gave up 4 bases and J gave up 1 base, with 10 bases separating them. The CDR3 is 14 amino acids.

This clone was detected only once. The chain links TRBV19 to TRBJ1-6; D is ambiguous. Germline CDR1 and CDR2: LNHDA and SQIVND (reference sequence). V was pared by 5 bases and J by 6 bases, with 14 bases between. This CDR3 is built from 15 residues. The CDR3 protein is CASSWWPPRNSPLHF. DNA of the CDR3: TGTGCCAGTAGTTGGTGGCCTCCCCGTAATTCACCCCTCCACTTT.

The chain combines TRBV5-1 with TRBJ1-5; possibly TRBD1 for D (6 bases). Trimming stripped 0 bases from V and 0 bases from J, with 7 bases between. There are 15 residues in the CDR3. Looked up from germline, CDR1 is SGHRS and CDR2 is YFSETQ. DNA for the CDR3: TGCGCCAGCAGCTTGGCAGGGGATAGCAATCAGCCCCAGCATTTT. The encoded protein is CASSLAGDSNQPQHF.

This chain links TRBV29-1 with TRBJ2-3; D gene uncertain. CDR3 length: 12 residues. Trimming removed 3 bases at V and 6 bases at J, with 10 bases between. Germline values: CDR1 SQVTM, CDR2 ANQGSEA. The CDR3 region has the DNA TGCAGCGTTGAGCCCCTTAGCGATACGCAGTATTTT. Protein: CSVEPLSDTQYF.

The chain combines TRBV5-5 with TRBJ1-2, with D possibly matching TRBD1 (5 bases). CDR3 size: 14 residues. Between the trimmed V and J ends, which lost 2 bases and 6 bases, there was a span of 14 bases. Germline V gives CDR1 SGHKS, CDR2 YYEKEE (reference sequence). DNA of the CDR3: TGTGCCAGCAGCTTTGGGGGGGGAAGTCATGGCTACACCTTC. This sequence encodes CASSFGGGSHGYTF.

J is TRBJ1-4 and V is TRBV7-9, with D maybe TRBD1 (6 bases). Germline V gives CDR1 SEHNR, CDR2 FQNEAQ (reference sequence). Trimming took off 3 bases at V and 8 bases at J, with 13 bases between the two ends. This CDR3 comprises 14 residues. The CDR3 here is CASSFSLTGEKLFF. The DNA of the CDR3 is TGTGCCAGCAGCTTTTCATTGACAGGAGAAAAACTGTTTTTT.

The rearrangement links TRBV5-6 to TRBJ2-1, with D uncertain. The CDR3 contains 12 residues. Germline assignment: CDR1 SGHDT and CDR2 YYEEEE. Trimming shortened V by 1 base and J by 8 bases, and 7 bases separated the two germline ends. CDR3 sequence (DNA): TGTGCCAGCAGCTTGATTCGGGATGAGCAGTTCTTC. Protein: CASSLIRDEQFF.

The chain joins TRBV5-4 to TRBJ2-7; 11 positions match TRBD2. Unmatched junction bases numbered 8, after V lost 4 bases and J lost 2 bases. The CDR3 runs 16 residues. Germline V gene lookup returns CDR1 SGHNT and CDR2 YYREEE (reference sequence). The CDR3 DNA reads TGTGCCAGCAGCGGTACACCGGGACTAGCGGCCTACGAGCAGTACTTC. This translates into CASSGTPGLAAYEQYF.

This chain uses TRBV30 with TRBJ1-4; D gene unclear. Looked up from germline, CDR1 is GTSNPN and CDR2 is SVGIG (reference sequence). The CDR3 extends over 14 amino acids. The V and J ends lost 0 bases and 6 bases respectively, with 11 bases between them. CDR3 loop: CAWSVLGMDEKLFF. Here the CDR3 DNA reads TGTGCCTGGAGTGTACTAGGTATGGATGAAAAACTGTTTTTT.

The rearrangement joins TRBV2 to TRBJ2-7; D not resolved. This CDR3 region has 13 residues. Trimming took 8 bases from V and 7 from J, leaving 18 bases between them. Germline lookup yields CDR1 SNHLY and CDR2 FYNNEI. CDR3 DNA sequence: TGTGCCAGCGCTCCGGTGGAGAGTTTGGAGCAGTACTTC. As protein: CASAPVESLEQYF.